This T cell receptor beta chain was captured by sequencing in a study of blood T cell repertoires in COVID-19. For the study at large: The United States, Italy and Spain provided the acute and convalescent COVID-19 samples. The analysed material was cDNA or gDNA that came from T cells, B-cell-depleted T cells, or PBMCs.

Judged by abundance, this clone is medium-sized. This CDR3 has 15 amino acids. Losses at the gene ends were 2 bases for V and 7 bases for J; bases not matched to a gene: 4. The germline gives CDR1 MNHEY, CDR2 SVGEGT. As processed by the authors: Researchers report that nucleated cell counts were estimated from reference gene primer amplification. Libraries were prepared by immunoSEQ multiplex PCR; TCRdb keeps only in-frame clonotypes and omits some of them. That table furnishes V, J and clone size, whereas the DNA furnished D and trimming. This repertoire shows under 80,000 clones, 75% to 90% found once; its top ten account for approximately 14%.

The gene calls are TRBV6-2 or TRBV6-3 and TRBJ2-1; 11 positions match TRBD1. Sample: peripheral blood. The TCR comes from a man aged 65-85 years with active or convalescent COVID-19. CDR3 nucleotide sequence: TGTGCCAGCAGTTACGAATGGGACAGGGGGAATGAGCAGTTCTTC. This encodes CASSYEWDRGNEQFF.